This entry concerns a single T cell receptor (beta chain). The data were taken from a study of blood T cell repertoires in COVID-19. Sequencing used immunoSEQ multiplex PCR; TCRdb keeps in-frame clones, though not all of them. The repertoire holds around 65,000 clones, with 60% to 80% as singletons. The sequenced sample consisted of peripheral blood. This receptor was obtained from a human donor in a cohort sampled during active COVID-19.

The DNA for the CDR3 is TGTGCCACCAGTGGGGTAGCGGGGGCCGGGAATGAGCAGTTCTTC. This sequence encodes CATSGVAGAGNEQFF. The chain joins TRBV24-1 to TRBJ2-1; 9 bases are shared with TRBD2. Germline V gene lookup returns CDR1 KGHDR and CDR2 SFDVKD. Trimming cost V 5 bases and J 7 bases; bases outside gene matches: 8. The CDR3 sequence is 15 residues long.